The 27 T cell receptor beta chains in this list originate from one sample, sequenced in a study of pediatric ulcerative colitis. Sequencing was performed with immunoSEQ multiplex PCR; in TCRdb, only in-frame clones are kept and a portion is missing. The sample has 32,000 or so clones; almost 85% are singletons. Input material: blood. All receptors come from a boy younger than 18 with severe ulcerative colitis.

This chain uses TRBV18 with TRBJ1-5; no definite D call. This CDR3 contains 14 residues. Between the trimmed V and J ends, which lost 2 bases and 0 bases, there was a span of 5 bases. CDR1 is KGHSH and CDR2 is LQKENI in the germline V gene. CDR3 residues: CASSPEDSNQPQHF. The CDR3 region has the DNA TGTGCCAGCTCACCAGAAGATAGCAATCAGCCCCAGCATTTT.

V usage is TRBV11-3 and J usage is TRBJ2-3, with D maybe TRBD1 (7 bases). CDR3 size: 18 residues. The germline V gene encodes CDR1 SGHNT and CDR2 YENEEA. V lost 5 bases and J 3 bases, leaving 24 bases between the germline ends. The CDR3 reads CASSTSTAGRGETDTQYF. In nucleotides, the CDR3 is TGTGCCAGCAGCACATCCACTGCGGGCAGGGGGGAGACAGATACGCAGTATTTT. The full variable domain, completed using reference TRBV11-3 and TRBJ2-3, is EAGVVQSPRYKIIEKKQPVAFWCNPISGHNTLYWYLQNLGQGPELLIRYENEEAVDDSQLPKDRFSAERLKGVDSTLKIQPAELGDSAVYLCASSTSTAGRGETDTQYFGPGTRLTVL.

The chain combines TRBV4-3 with TRBJ2-3; D may match TRBD1 or TRBD2 (6 bases each). The germline V gene has CDR1 LGHNA and CDR2 YSLEER. V lost 0 bases, J lost 4 bases, and 14 bases lay in between. The CDR3 extends over 16 amino acids. The CDR3 loop is CASSQEASRGADTQYF. CDR3 DNA: TGCGCCAGCAGCCAAGAAGCCTCAAGGGGGGCAGATACGCAGTATTTT.

The chain carries TRBV11-2 and TRBJ1-1; 12 bases map to TRBD1. J was trimmed by 10 bases and V by 4 bases; bases with no gene match: 7. The CDR3 sequence is 14 residues long. Germline-derived CDR1 and CDR2 are SGHAT and FQNNGV. This CDR3 reads CASSSRDRGRGAFF. CDR3 DNA: TGTGCCAGCAGCTCCCGGGACAGGGGGCGTGGAGCTTTCTTT. The full variable domain, in which reference TRBV11-2 and TRBJ1-1 provide the parts outside the CDR3, is EAGVAQSPRYKIIEKRQSVAFWCNPISGHATLYWYQQILGQGPKLLIQFQNNGVVDDSQLPKDRFSAERLKGVDSTLKIQPAKLEDSAVYLCASSSRDRGRGAFFGQGTRLTVV.

The chain combines TRBV7-2 with TRBJ2-5, with TRBD2 identical over 12 bases. The CDR3 loop spans 18 amino acids. V dropped 1 base and J dropped 5; count of bases not matched to a gene: 11. CDR1 is SGHTA, CDR2 FQGNSA, per germline. CDR3: CASSLEGASGGAYETQYF. The CDR3 DNA follows: TGTGCCAGCAGCTTAGAAGGTGCTAGCGGGGGGGCCTATGAGACCCAGTACTTC.

The chain combines TRBV30 with TRBJ1-5; possibly TRBD1 for D (5 bases). The CDR3 runs to 17 residues. V was clipped by 4 bases and J by 7 bases, with 26 bases between them. CDR1 and CDR2 (germline): GTSNPN, SVGIG (reference sequence). This CDR3 reads CAWTDSSRGGRAQPQHF. CDR3 nucleotides: TGTGCCTGGACCGACTCCTCGCGGGGGGGACGGGCGCAGCCCCAGCATTTT.

The CDR3 DNA is TGCGCCAGCAGCACCGGACAGAACACTGAAGCTTTCTTT. Encoded protein: CASSTGQNTEAFF. The chain links TRBV5-1 to TRBJ1-1; the D gene is possibly TRBD1 (5 bases). CDR1 and CDR2 (germline): SGHRS, YFSETQ. The CDR3 is made up of 13 amino acids. The ends were cut back, 4 bases at V and 1 base at J, with 8 bases in the middle.

The V gene is TRBV7-2, the J gene TRBJ2-7; the D gene is possibly TRBD2 (7 bases). V was trimmed by 5 bases and J by 0 bases, leaving 14 bases between them. This CDR3 comprises 15 residues. The germline V gene has CDR1 SGHTA and CDR2 FQGNSA. In DNA form, the CDR3 reads TGTGCCAGCAGCCTAGGGGGGGCCTCCTCCTACGAGCAGTACTTC. As protein: CASSLGGASSYEQYF.

This clone showed up just a few times. The J gene is TRBJ2-1, the V gene TRBV18; maybe TRBD1 (6 bases). The CDR3 covers 18 residues. Trimming left V 2 bases short and J 1 base short, with 18 bases between. Germline loops: CDR1 KGHSH, CDR2 LQKENI. CDR3 coding DNA: TGTGCCAGCTCACCAATGGATAGGGGGATGTCATCCTACAATGAGCAGTTCTTC. Its protein is CASSPMDRGMSSYNEQFF. Drawing the rest from reference TRBV18 and TRBJ2-1, the complete variable domain is NAGVMQNPRHLVRRRGQEARLRCSPMKGHSHVYWYRQLPEEGLKFMVYLQKENIIDESGMPKERFSAEFPKEGPSILRIQQVVRGDSAAYFCASSPMDRGMSSYNEQFFGPGTRLTVL.

V is TRBV5-5 and J is TRBJ1-1; 8 nucleotides agree with TRBD1. The CDR3 extends over 17 amino acids. The germline V gene has CDR1 SGHKS and CDR2 YYEKEE (reference sequence). With 0 bases clipped from V and 1 base from J, the junction kept 8 bases outside the gene matches. The CDR3 is CASSLVQGAGSNTEAFF. CDR3 sequence (DNA): TGTGCCAGCAGCTTGGTCCAGGGGGCGGGATCGAACACTGAAGCTTTCTTT.

The chain has TRBV4-2 and TRBJ1-4; D is ambiguous. V lost 0 bases, J lost 4 bases, and 15 bases lay in between. The CDR3 covers 17 residues. Looked up from germline, CDR1 is LGHNA and CDR2 is YNFKEQ. CDR3 DNA: TGTGCCAGCAGCCAAGATGGGGTAGGCAGGAATAATGAAAAACTGTTTTTT. This encodes CASSQDGVGRNNEKLFF.

This chain joins TRBV7-8 and TRBJ2-7; no firm D call. Per germline, CDR1 SGHVS and CDR2 FQNEAQ. The CDR3 length is 14 residues. Trimming removed 1 base at V and 2 bases at J, with 9 bases between. The CDR3 region is CASSLERVPYEQYF. The CDR3 bases are TGTGCCAGCAGCTTAGAAAGGGTGCCCTACGAGCAGTACTTC.

This rearrangement joins TRBV7-9 to TRBJ1-2; D remains ambiguous. CDR3 length equals 13 residues. Germline V gene data show CDR1 as SEHNR and CDR2 as FQNEAQ (reference sequence). The V and J ends lost 5 bases and 5 bases respectively, with 12 bases between them. The CDR3 bases are TGTGCCAGCAGCCCCAGACACCAGTATGGCTACACCTTC. This gives the protein CASSPRHQYGYTF.

V and J are TRBV4-1 and TRBJ1-1, with D uncertain. V gave up 0 bases and J gave up 4 bases, with 12 bases separating them. The CDR3 runs to 15 residues. Germline V CDR1 and CDR2: MGHRA, YSYEKL. CDR3 DNA sequence: TGCGCCAGCAGCCAAGAGAAACTGGTTGGCACTGAAGCTTTCTTT. Its protein is CASSQEKLVGTEAFF.

The gene calls are TRBV6-6 and TRBJ1-2; D is unclear. The CDR3 runs to 13 residues. Trimming removed 7 bases from V and 5 bases from J, with 14 bases in between. Germline V CDR1 and CDR2: MNHNY, SVGAGI (reference sequence). The CDR3 reads CASKFEQTYGYTF. In DNA form, the CDR3 reads TGTGCCAGCAAATTTGAGCAAACTTATGGCTACACCTTC.

The V call is TRBV6-4, the J call TRBJ2-3; 13 bases are shared with TRBD2. The CDR3 contains 16 residues. In germline, CDR1 is MRHNA, CDR2 SNTAGT. The ends lost 5 bases at V and 2 bases at J; junction bases unmatched: 4. CDR3 DNA sequence: TGTGCCAGCAGTCAACTAGCGGGGGGGCTCACAGATACGCAGTATTTT. Its translation is CASSQLAGGLTDTQYF.

The gene calls are TRBV27 and TRBJ1-2, with D possibly TRBD1 on 6 matching bases. Germline CDR1 MNHEY, CDR2 SMNVEV (reference sequence). This CDR3 spans 16 amino acids. V lost 3 bases and J lost 5, with 19 bases in between. This CDR3 is CASSFSFGTGWYGYTF. The CDR3 nucleotides are TGTGCCAGCAGTTTTTCGTTTGGTACAGGGTGGTATGGCTACACCTTC.

This rearrangement joins TRBV7-9 to TRBJ1-1; D unresolved. In germline, CDR1 is SEHNR, CDR2 FQNEAQ (reference sequence). This CDR3 has 14 residues. Trimming took 5 bases from V and 0 from J, leaving 10 bases between them. CDR3 in DNA: TGTGCCAGCAGCCCTGGATCGATGAACACTGAAGCTTTCTTT. It codes for CASSPGSMNTEAFF. Combining the CDR3 with reference TRBV7-9 and TRBJ1-1 gives the whole variable domain DTGVSQNPRHKITKRGQNVTFRCDPISEHNRLYWYRQTLGQGPEFLTYFQNEAQLEKSRLLSDRFSAERPKGSFSTLEIQRTEQGDSAMYLCASSPGSMNTEAFFGQGTRLTVV.

The chain is built from TRBV7-9 and TRBJ1-4; 7 positions agree with TRBD1. V gave up 2 bases and J gave up 7 bases; unmatched junction bases: 1. The germline gives CDR1 SEHNR, CDR2 FQNEAQ (reference sequence). The CDR3 is 13 residues long. CDR3 protein: CASSLRQGEKLFF. CDR3 sequence (DNA): TGTGCCAGCAGCTTAAGACAGGGTGAAAAACTGTTTTTT.

The gene calls are TRBV7-6 and TRBJ1-1, with D unresolved. Trimming removed 5 bases at V and 1 base at J, with 8 bases between. The germline gives CDR1 SGHVS, CDR2 FNYEAQ. The CDR3 is 13 amino acids. This chain's CDR3 is CASSQGSNTEAFF. The DNA for the CDR3 is TGTGCCAGCAGCCAAGGCTCGAACACTGAAGCTTTCTTT.

The V call is TRBV2, the J call TRBJ1-1; 7 nucleotides line up with TRBD1. Germline CDR1 is SNHLY and CDR2 is FYNNEI. This CDR3 region has 15 residues. V lost 8 bases to trimming and J lost 0 bases; unmatched junction nucleotides: 9. The CDR3 bases are TGTGCCAGCGAAGACAGGGAAGACATGAACACTGAAGCTTTCTTT. Protein sequence: CASEDREDMNTEAFF.

The CDR3 sequence is CASSGEGYEQYF. The CDR3 DNA reads TGCGCCAGCAGCGGGGAAGGGTACGAGCAGTACTTC. The V gene is TRBV5-1, the J gene TRBJ2-7; D is ambiguous. This CDR3 spans 12 amino acids. The V gene lost 4 bases and the J gene lost 4 bases, with 9 bases spanning the gap. Germline V gene lookup returns CDR1 SGHRS and CDR2 YFSETQ.

This clone was seen a few times. The chain uses TRBV18 and TRBJ1-1, with 7 bases identical to TRBD1. This CDR3 is built from 16 residues. Germline V gene data show CDR1 as KGHSH and CDR2 as LQKENI. With 5 bases clipped from V and 1 base from J, the junction kept 10 bases outside the gene matches. CDR3 in amino acids: CASSYTGVPGNTEAFF. In DNA, the CDR3 is TGTGCCAGCTCATATACAGGGGTTCCTGGGAACACTGAAGCTTTCTTT.

This clone has a single count. The V gene is TRBV7-6, the J gene TRBJ2-1; 9 bases align to TRBD2. Trimming at V came to 5 bases and at J to 6 bases, leaving 11 bases not matched to a gene. There are 16 residues in the CDR3. Germline values: CDR1 SGHVS, CDR2 FNYEAQ. This CDR3 is CASSRTGTSSLNEQFF. CDR3 sequence (DNA): TGTGCCAGCAGCCGCACCGGGACTAGCAGTCTCAATGAGCAGTTCTTC.

The gene calls are TRBV1 and TRBJ2-3; the D segment call TRBD1 is taken from the table without a DNA check. TRBV1 counts as a pseudogene. The CDR3 length is 18 residues. The CDR3 region is CTSSQDGAAGGATDTQYF. The CDR3 DNA follows: TGCACCAGCAGCCAAGATGGGGCGGCAGGGGGCGCGACAGATACGCAGTATTTT.

V gene TRBV7-2 combines with J gene TRBJ2-3, with 9 bases matching TRBD2. Germline CDR1 is SGHTA and CDR2 is FQGNSA. CDR3 length equals 15 residues. V was clipped by 5 bases and J by 1 base; unmatched bases: 4. CDR3 DNA: TGTGCCAGCAGCATCATAGCGGGGGGCACAGATACGCAGTATTTT. Translation: CASSIIAGGTDTQYF.

The genes are TRBV27 and TRBJ2-7; 12 bases align to TRBD2. J was trimmed by 2 bases and V by 6 bases; bases with no gene match: 8. The CDR3 loop spans 16 amino acids. Germline values: CDR1 MNHEY, CDR2 SMNVEV (reference sequence). This CDR3 is CASSPTSGGSPYEQYF. In DNA, the CDR3 is TGTGCCAGCAGCCCCACTAGCGGGGGGTCACCCTACGAGCAGTACTTC.